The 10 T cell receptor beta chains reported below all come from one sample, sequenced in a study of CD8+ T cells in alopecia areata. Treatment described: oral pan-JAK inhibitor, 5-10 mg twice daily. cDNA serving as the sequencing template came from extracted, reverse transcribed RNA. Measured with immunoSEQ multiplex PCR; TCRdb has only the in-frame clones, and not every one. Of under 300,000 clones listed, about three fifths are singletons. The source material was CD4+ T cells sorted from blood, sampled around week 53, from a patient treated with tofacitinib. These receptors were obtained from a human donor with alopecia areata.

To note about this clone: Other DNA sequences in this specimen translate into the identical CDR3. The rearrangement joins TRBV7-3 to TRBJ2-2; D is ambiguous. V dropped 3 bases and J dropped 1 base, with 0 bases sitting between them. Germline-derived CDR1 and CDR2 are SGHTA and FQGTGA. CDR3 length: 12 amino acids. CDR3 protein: CASSLNTGELFF. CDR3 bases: TGTGCCAGCAGCTTGAACACCGGGGAGCTGTTTTTT.

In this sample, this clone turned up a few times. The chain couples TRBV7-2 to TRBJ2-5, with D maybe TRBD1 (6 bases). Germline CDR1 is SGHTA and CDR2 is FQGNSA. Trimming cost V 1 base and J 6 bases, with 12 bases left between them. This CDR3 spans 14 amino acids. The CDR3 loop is CASSLVGQPKTQYF. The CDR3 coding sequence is TGTGCCAGCAGCTTAGTCGGACAGCCTAAGACCCAGTACTTC.

The chain's CDR3 is CASSLAGRENGYGYTF. The CDR3 nucleotides are TGTGCCAGCAGCTTGGCCGGGAGGGAAAATGGCTATGGCTACACCTTC. The rearrangement links TRBV5-4 to TRBJ1-2; no reliable D call. Germline CDR1 and CDR2: SGHNT and YYREEE (reference sequence). V shed 0 bases and J shed 4 bases, with 16 bases lying between them. This CDR3 comprises 16 residues.

The CDR3 reads CASSSRGMDYTF. For the CDR3, the DNA is TGTGCCAGCAGTTCCAGGGGAATGGACTACACCTTC. The chain carries TRBV27 and TRBJ1-2, with D maybe TRBD1 (6 bases). The CDR3 loop spans 12 amino acids. V was shortened by 4 bases and J by 10 bases, with 13 bases between the two germline ends. Germline V CDR1 and CDR2: MNHEY, SMNVEV (reference sequence).

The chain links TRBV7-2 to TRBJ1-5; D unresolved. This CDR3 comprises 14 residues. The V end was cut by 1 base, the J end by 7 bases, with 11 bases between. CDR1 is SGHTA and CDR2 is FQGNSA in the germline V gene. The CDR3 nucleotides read TGTGCCAGCAGCTTAGGCAGGACGGAGCAGCCCCAGCATTTT. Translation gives CASSLGRTEQPQHF.

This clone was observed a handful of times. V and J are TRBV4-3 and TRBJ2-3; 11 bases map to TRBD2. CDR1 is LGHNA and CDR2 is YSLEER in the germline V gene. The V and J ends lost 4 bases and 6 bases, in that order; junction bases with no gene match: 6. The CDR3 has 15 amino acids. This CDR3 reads CASSLISGGADTQYF. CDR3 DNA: TGCGCCAGCAGCCTCATTAGCGGGGGGGCCGATACGCAGTATTTT.

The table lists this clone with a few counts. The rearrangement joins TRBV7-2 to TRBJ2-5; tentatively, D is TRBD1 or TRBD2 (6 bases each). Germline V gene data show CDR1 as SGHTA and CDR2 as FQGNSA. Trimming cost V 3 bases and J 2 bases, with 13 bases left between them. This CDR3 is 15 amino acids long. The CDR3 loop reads CASSFYGGEQETQYF. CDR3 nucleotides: TGTGCCAGCAGCTTTTACGGGGGCGAACAAGAGACCCAGTACTTC.

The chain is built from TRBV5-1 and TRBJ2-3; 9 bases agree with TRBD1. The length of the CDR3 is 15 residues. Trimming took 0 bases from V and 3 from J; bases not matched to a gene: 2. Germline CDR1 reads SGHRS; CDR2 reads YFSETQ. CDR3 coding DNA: TGCGCCAGCAGCTTGGAGGGGACAGGGACAGATACGCAGTATTTT. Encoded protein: CASSLEGTGTDTQYF.

CDR3 bases: TGTGCCAGCAGTTACAACCCCGGGACAGGGAATACGCAGTATTTT. It encodes CASSYNPGTGNTQYF. V is TRBV6-5 and J is TRBJ2-3; 9 nucleotides line up with TRBD1. CDR1 is MNHEY and CDR2 is SVGAGI in the germline V gene. V lost 2 bases, J lost 7 bases, and 7 bases stayed unmatched. The CDR3 length is 15 residues.

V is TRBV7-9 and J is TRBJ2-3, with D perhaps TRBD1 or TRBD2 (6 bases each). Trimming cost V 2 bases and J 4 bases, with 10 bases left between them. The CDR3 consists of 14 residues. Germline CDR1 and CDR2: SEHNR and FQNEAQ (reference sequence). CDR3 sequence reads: CASSLLRGADTQYF. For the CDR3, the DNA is TGTGCCAGCAGCTTACTAAGGGGGGCAGATACGCAGTATTTT.